This T cell receptor beta chain stems from a study of blood T cells in healthy people across ages. The authors ran a second PCR of about 7 to 12 cycles using a sample-barcoded 5' primer and a J-beta primer mix. MiXCR was run by TCRdb on the 5' RACE reads, yielding one entry per CDR3 protein. The sample includes fewer than 650,000 distinct CDR3 sequences, about 29% of them seen just once. The J segment lost 5 bases and the V segment lost 3 bases, leaving 7 bases of the junction unmatched. Germline CDR1 reads LGHNA; CDR2 reads YSLEER. This CDR3 has 16 residues. This sample also belongs to another study, concerning T cells of mothers and their children.

The sequence came from a boy aged 2 to 10 in good health. Material: blood. J is TRBJ2-3 and V is TRBV4-3; TRBD2 agrees at 11 bases. The CDR3 sequence: CASSQISGRAEDTQYF. The DNA of the CDR3 is TGCGCCAGCAGCCAGATTAGCGGGAGGGCCGAAGATACGCAGTATTTT.